The rows below give T cell receptor beta chains drawn from one sample of a study of blood T cell repertoires in COVID-19. Clones were sequenced by immunoSEQ multiplex PCR, and TCRdb holds only the in-frame ones, with some missing. The sample contains 300,000 to 400,000 clones, roughly 88% of which appear only once. Sequencing was carried out using peripheral blood. The origin of the receptors is a woman in her twenties or thirties with COVID-19, enrolled during active disease. CDR3s include the opening cysteine and the closing phenylalanine or tryptophan. The order of the fields is J gene, V gene, clone size, CDR3 protein. A row's size may be missing; if present it is once, few, many or a size class.

j_gene: TRBJ2-3
v_gene: TRBV11-2
abundance: once
CDR3aa: CASSSGTGGTDTQYF

j_gene: TRBJ1-2
v_gene: TRBV30
abundance: once
CDR3aa: CAWSVPGSGYTF

j_gene: TRBJ1-6
v_gene: TRBV7-9
abundance: NA
CDR3aa: CASAEGNSPLHF

j_gene: TRBJ2-3
v_gene: TRBV13
abundance: NA
CDR3aa: CASSFQATDTQYF

j_gene: TRBJ2-1
v_gene: TRBV14
abundance: NA
CDR3aa: CASSQDLRVWSGGSEQFF

j_gene: TRBJ2-7
v_gene: TRBV10-2
abundance: few
CDR3aa: CASSKFSSYEQYF

j_gene: TRBJ2-1
v_gene: TRBV5-5
abundance: NA
CDR3aa: CASSLRGYNEQFF

j_gene: TRBJ1-5
v_gene: TRBV19
abundance: NA
CDR3aa: CASRGDSARNQPQHF

j_gene: TRBJ2-4
v_gene: TRBV27
abundance: NA
CDR3aa: CASRLAGDNLAKNIQYF

j_gene: TRBJ1-1
v_gene: TRBV13
abundance: once
CDR3aa: CASSIRTVLNTEAFF

j_gene: TRBJ1-2
v_gene: TRBV3-1/TRBV3-2
abundance: NA
CDR3aa: CASSEEGGAVPTF

j_gene: TRBJ1-5
v_gene: TRBV15
abundance: NA
CDR3aa: CATSRSDSRNQPQHF

j_gene: TRBJ1-1
v_gene: TRBV7-2
abundance: NA
CDR3aa: CASSLAKTAGRGKRPEAFF

j_gene: TRBJ1-3
v_gene: TRBV18
abundance: once
CDR3aa: CASSPDTFSGNTIYF

j_gene: TRBJ2-1
v_gene: TRBV11-2
abundance: NA
CDR3aa: CASSFGGYNEQFF

j_gene: TRBJ1-2
v_gene: TRBV5-1
abundance: NA
CDR3aa: CASSLVWGGSAGDGYTF

j_gene: TRBJ2-1
v_gene: TRBV29-1
abundance: NA
CDR3aa: CSVLQGPNEQFF

j_gene: TRBJ2-7
v_gene: TRBV27
abundance: NA
CDR3aa: CASSRSQRGLDNYEQYF

j_gene: TRBJ1-2
v_gene: TRBV6-1
abundance: NA
CDR3aa: CASSTESYGYTF

j_gene: TRBJ1-2
v_gene: TRBV4-1
abundance: NA
CDR3aa: CASSQGGDRRTNYGYTF

j_gene: TRBJ1-1
v_gene: TRBV12-3/TRBV12-4
abundance: NA
CDR3aa: CASSFSVNTEAFF

j_gene: TRBJ2-7
v_gene: TRBV28
abundance: NA
CDR3aa: CASFMTGDYNEQYF

j_gene: TRBJ1-1
v_gene: TRBV7-7
abundance: NA
CDR3aa: CASSLNRETEAFF

j_gene: TRBJ1-2
v_gene: TRBV6-2/TRBV6-3
abundance: NA
CDR3aa: CASSRGTGSPYGYTF

j_gene: TRBJ1-3
v_gene: TRBV5-1
abundance: NA
CDR3aa: CATSTESGNTIYF

j_gene: TRBJ1-1
v_gene: TRBV4-2
abundance: NA
CDR3aa: CASSQELGRSFHLNTEAFF

j_gene: TRBJ2-4
v_gene: TRBV14
abundance: NA
CDR3aa: CASNPGVGNIQYF